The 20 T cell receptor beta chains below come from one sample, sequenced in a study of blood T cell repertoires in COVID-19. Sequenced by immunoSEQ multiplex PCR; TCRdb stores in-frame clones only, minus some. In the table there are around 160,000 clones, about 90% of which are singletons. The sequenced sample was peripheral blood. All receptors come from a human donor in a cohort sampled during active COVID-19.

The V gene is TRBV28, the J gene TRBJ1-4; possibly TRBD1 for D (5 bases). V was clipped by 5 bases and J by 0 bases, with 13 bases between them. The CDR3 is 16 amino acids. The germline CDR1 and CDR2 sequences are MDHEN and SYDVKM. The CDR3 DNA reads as TGTGCCAGCAGTCGTGGGGCGATGGCAACTAATGAAAAACTGTTTTTT. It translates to CASSRGAMATNEKLFF.

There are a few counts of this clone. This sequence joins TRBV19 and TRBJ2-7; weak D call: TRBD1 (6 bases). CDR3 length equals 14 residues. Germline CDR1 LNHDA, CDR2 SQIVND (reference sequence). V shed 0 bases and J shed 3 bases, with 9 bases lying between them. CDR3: CASSIDPRGYEQYF. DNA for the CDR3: TGTGCCAGTAGTATAGATCCCAGGGGCTACGAGCAGTACTTC.

The CDR3 region is CASSRRQGNEKLFF. The CDR3 bases are TGTGCCAGTAGTAGACGACAGGGGAATGAAAAACTGTTTTTT. The V and J genes are TRBV19 and TRBJ1-4, with 8 bases identical to TRBD1. The CDR3 has 14 residues. With 4 bases clipped from V and 5 bases from J, the junction kept 3 bases outside the gene matches. CDR1 is LNHDA and CDR2 is SQIVND in the germline V gene (reference sequence).

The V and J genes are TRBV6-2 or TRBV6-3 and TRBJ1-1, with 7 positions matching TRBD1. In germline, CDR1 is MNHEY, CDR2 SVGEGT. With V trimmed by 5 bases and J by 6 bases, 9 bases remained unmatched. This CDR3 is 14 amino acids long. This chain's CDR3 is CASSNDRVSAEAFF. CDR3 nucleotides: TGTGCCAGCAGTAATGACAGGGTTTCTGCTGAAGCTTTCTTT.

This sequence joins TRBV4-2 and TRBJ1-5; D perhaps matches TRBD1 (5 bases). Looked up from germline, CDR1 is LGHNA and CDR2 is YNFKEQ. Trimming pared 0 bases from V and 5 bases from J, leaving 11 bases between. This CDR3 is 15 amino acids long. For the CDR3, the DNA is TGTGCCAGCAGCCAAGAAGGGGTGGTGGATCAGCCCCAGCATTTT. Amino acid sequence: CASSQEGVVDQPQHF.

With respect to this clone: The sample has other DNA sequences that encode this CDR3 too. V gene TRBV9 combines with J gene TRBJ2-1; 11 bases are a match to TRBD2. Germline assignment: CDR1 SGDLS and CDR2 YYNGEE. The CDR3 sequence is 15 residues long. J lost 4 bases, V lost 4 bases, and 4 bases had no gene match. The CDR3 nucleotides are TGTGCCAGCAGCCCACGACTAGCGGGGTACAATGAGCAGTTCTTC. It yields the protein CASSPRLAGYNEQFF.

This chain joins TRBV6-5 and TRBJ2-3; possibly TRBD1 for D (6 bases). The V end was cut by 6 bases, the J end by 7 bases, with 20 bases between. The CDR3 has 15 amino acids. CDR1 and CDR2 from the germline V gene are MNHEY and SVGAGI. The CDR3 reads CASRPGQLGGNTQYF. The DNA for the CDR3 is TGTGCCAGCAGACCCGGACAGCTTGGTGGGAATACGCAGTATTTT.

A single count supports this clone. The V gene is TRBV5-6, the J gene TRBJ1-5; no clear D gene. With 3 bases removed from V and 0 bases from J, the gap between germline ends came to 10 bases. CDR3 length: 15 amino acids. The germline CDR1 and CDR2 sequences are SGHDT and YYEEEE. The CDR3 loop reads CASSSSRGSNQPQHF. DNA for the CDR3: TGTGCCAGCAGCTCTTCAAGAGGTAGCAATCAGCCCCAGCATTTT.

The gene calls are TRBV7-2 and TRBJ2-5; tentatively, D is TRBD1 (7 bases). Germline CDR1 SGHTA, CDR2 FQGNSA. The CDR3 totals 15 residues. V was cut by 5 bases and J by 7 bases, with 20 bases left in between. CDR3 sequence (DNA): TGTGCCAGCAGCCAATCCCTGAGACAGGGAGGGACCCAGTACTTC. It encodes CASSQSLRQGGTQYF.

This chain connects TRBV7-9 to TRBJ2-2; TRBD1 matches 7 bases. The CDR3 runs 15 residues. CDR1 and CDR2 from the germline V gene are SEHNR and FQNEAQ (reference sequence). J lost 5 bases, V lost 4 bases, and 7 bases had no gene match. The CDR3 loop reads CASSSYRGRTGELFF. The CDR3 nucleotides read TGTGCCAGCAGCTCCTACAGGGGTCGGACCGGGGAGCTGTTTTTT.

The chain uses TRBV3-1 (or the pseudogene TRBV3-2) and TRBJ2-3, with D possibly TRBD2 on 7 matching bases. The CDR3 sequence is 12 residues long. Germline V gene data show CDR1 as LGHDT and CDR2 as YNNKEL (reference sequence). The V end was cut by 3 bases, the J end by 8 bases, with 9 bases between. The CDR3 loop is CASSQRGGTQYF. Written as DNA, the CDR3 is TGTGCCAGCAGCCAGAGGGGGGGTACGCAGTATTTT.

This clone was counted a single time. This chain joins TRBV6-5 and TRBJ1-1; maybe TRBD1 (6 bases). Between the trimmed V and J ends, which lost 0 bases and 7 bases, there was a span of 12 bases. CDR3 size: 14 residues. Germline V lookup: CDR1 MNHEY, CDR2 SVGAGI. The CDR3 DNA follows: TGTGCCAGCAGTTACTCACATTACAGGGTTGAAGCTTTCTTT. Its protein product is CASSYSHYRVEAFF.

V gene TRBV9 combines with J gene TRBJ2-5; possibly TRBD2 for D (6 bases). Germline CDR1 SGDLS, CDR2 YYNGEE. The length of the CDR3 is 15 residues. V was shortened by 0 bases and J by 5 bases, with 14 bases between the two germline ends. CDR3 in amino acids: CASSVVPGRGETQYF. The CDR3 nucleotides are TGTGCCAGCAGCGTAGTTCCGGGCCGGGGGGAGACCCAGTACTTC.

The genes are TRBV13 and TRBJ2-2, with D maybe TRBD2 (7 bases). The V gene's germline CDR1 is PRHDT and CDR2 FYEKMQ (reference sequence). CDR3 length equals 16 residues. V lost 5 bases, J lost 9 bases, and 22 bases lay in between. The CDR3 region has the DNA TGTGCCAGCAGCCATAGAGGGGGGGGAACAAGGCGGGAGCTGTTTTTT. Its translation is CASSHRGGGTRRELFF.

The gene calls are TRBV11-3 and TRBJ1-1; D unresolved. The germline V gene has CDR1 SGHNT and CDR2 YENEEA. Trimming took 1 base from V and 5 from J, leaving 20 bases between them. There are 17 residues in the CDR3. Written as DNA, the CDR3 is TGTGCCAGCAGCTTAGCGGGATCTGGTCCCGGGAGGACTGAAGCTTTCTTT. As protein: CASSLAGSGPGRTEAFF.

Written as DNA, the CDR3 is TGCGCCAGCAGCCAAAGAGCGGGAGGGCCCGCGGGGGAGCTGTTTTTT. Residues: CASSQRAGGPAGELFF. V and J are TRBV4-1 and TRBJ2-2, with TRBD2 matching over 10 bases. The CDR3 loop spans 16 amino acids. V dropped 2 bases and J dropped 8; count of bases not matched to a gene: 8. Germline lookup yields CDR1 MGHRA and CDR2 YSYEKL.

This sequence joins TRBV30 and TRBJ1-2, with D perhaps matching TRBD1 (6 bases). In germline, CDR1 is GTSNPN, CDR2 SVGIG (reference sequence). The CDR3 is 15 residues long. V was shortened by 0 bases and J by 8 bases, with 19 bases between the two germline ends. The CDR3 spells CAWSVSRGRLRGYTF. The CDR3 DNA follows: TGTGCCTGGAGTGTAAGCAGGGGCCGACTCCGGGGCTACACCTTC.

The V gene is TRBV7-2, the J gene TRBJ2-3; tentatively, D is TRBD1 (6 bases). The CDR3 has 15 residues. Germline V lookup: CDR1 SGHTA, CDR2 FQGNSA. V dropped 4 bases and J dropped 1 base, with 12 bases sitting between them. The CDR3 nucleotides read TGTGCCAGCAGCTCGCAGGGGCTCGGCACAGATACGCAGTATTTT. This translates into CASSSQGLGTDTQYF.

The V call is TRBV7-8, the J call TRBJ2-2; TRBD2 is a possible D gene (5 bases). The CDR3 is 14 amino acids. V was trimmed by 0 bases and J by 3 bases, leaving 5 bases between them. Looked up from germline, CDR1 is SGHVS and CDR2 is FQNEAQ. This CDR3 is CASSLAGDTGELFF. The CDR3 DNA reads TGTGCCAGCAGCTTAGCCGGGGACACCGGGGAGCTGTTTTTT.

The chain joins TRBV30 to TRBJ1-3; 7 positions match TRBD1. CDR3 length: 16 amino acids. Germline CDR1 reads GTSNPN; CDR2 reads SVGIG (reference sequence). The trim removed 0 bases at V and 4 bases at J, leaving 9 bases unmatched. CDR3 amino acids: CAWSVLGGADGNTIYF. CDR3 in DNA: TGTGCCTGGAGTGTACTAGGGGGCGCGGACGGAAACACCATATATTTT. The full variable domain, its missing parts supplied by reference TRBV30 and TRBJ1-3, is SQTIHQWPATLVQPVGSPLSLECTVEGTSNPNLYWYRQAAGRGLQLLFYSVGIGQISSEVPQNLSASRPQDRQFILSSKKLLLSDSGFYLCAWSVLGGADGNTIYFGEGSWLTVV.